The 8 T cell receptor beta chains presented below share a single source sample, sequenced in a study of cytomegalovirus exposure and HLA in healthy donors. PCR involved 60 Vbeta and 13 Jbeta primers. Profiled with immunoSEQ multiplex PCR; TCRdb holds only in-frame clones, not every one. The table lists under 150,000 clones, about four fifths of them singletons. The sequenced sample consisted of PBMCs. These receptors originate from a young woman in good health and CMV-seronegative.

The chain couples TRBV19 to TRBJ1-2; the D gene is possibly TRBD1 (5 bases). The V gene lost 4 bases and the J gene lost 2 bases, with 14 bases spanning the gap. This CDR3 comprises 15 residues. Germline V gene sequence: CDR1 LNHDA, CDR2 SQIVND (reference sequence). The CDR3 coding sequence is TGTGCCAGTAGTAACCCCTCGGGGGTAAACTATGGCTACACCTTC. Amino acid sequence: CASSNPSGVNYGYTF.

In this sample, this clone turned up a few times. This chain links TRBV4-1 with TRBJ1-4; no clear D. The germline V and J ends were trimmed by 4 bases and 6 bases, with 9 bases remaining between them. Germline V gene sequence: CDR1 MGHRA, CDR2 YSYEKL. The CDR3 consists of 13 residues. The chain's CDR3 is CASSRAAYEKLFF. DNA of the CDR3: TGCGCCAGCAGCCGCGCTGCCTATGAAAAACTGTTTTTT.

This clone was seen more than once but under ten times. For the CDR3, the DNA is TGTGCCAGCAGCCTCGGGGACAGACTCGAGCAGTACTTC. Translation gives CASSLGDRLEQYF. J is TRBJ2-7 and V is TRBV6-1; 7 bases map to TRBD1. The germline gives CDR1 MNHNS, CDR2 SASEGT. V gave up 6 bases and J gave up 6 bases; unmatched junction bases: 8. The CDR3 is 13 amino acids.

The chain employs TRBV6-5 and TRBJ1-1; D possibly corresponds to TRBD1 (5 bases). Germline CDR1 MNHEY, CDR2 SVGAGI. The CDR3 spans 13 residues. V gave up 10 bases and J gave up 2 bases, with 14 bases separating them. CDR3 loop: CATQRQGNTEAFF. In nucleotides, the CDR3 is TGTGCCACCCAGAGGCAGGGCAACACTGAAGCTTTCTTT.

CDR3 in amino acids: CASSLRREASEQFF. The CDR3 nucleotides are TGTGCCAGCAGTTTACGCAGGGAAGCGTCTGAGCAGTTCTTC. The V and J genes are TRBV27 and TRBJ2-1; TRBD1 is a possible D gene (5 bases). The V and J ends lost 2 bases and 9 bases respectively, with 14 bases between them. CDR3 length: 14 residues. Germline values: CDR1 MNHEY, CDR2 SMNVEV (reference sequence).

The chain recombines TRBV6-1 with TRBJ2-7; 9 bases align to TRBD1. Germline V CDR1 and CDR2: MNHNS, SASEGT. This CDR3 spans 15 amino acids. V shed 1 base, J shed 1 base, and the junction held 2 bases outside the gene matches. The CDR3 DNA follows: TGTGCCAGCAGTGAAGGCGGGACAGGGTCCTACGAGCAGTACTTC. This translates into CASSEGGTGSYEQYF.

This clone showed up just once. The CDR3 DNA reads TGTGCCAGCAGCCCCTCCCGGGGGGCGCATGGCTACACCTTC. As protein: CASSPSRGAHGYTF. The chain has TRBV7-2 and TRBJ1-2; D might be TRBD1 (6 bases). The CDR3 totals 14 residues. Per germline, CDR1 SGHTA and CDR2 FQGNSA. The V gene lost 5 bases and the J gene lost 6 bases, with 16 bases spanning the gap.

The rearrangement links TRBV5-1 to TRBJ2-3, with D uncertain. With 0 bases removed from V and 2 bases from J, the gap between germline ends came to 10 bases. CDR3 size: 15 residues. Germline CDR1 reads SGHRS; CDR2 reads YFSETQ. The CDR3 here is CASSLGQMVTDTQYF. CDR3 nucleotides: TGCGCCAGCAGCTTGGGGCAGATGGTCACAGATACGCAGTATTTT.